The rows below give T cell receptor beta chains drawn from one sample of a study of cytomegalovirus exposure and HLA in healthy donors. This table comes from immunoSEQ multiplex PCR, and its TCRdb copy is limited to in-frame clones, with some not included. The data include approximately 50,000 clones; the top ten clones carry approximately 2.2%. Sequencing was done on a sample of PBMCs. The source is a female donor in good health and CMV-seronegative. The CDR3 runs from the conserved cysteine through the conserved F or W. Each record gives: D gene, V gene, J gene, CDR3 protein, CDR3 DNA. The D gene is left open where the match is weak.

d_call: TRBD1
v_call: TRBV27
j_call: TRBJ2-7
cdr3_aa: CASSSGGTGHYEQYF
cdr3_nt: TGTGCCAGCAGTTCTGGCGGGACAGGGCACTACGAGCAGTACTTC

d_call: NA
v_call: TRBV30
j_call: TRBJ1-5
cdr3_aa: CAWRERMDQPQHF
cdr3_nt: TGTGCCTGGAGGGAGAGGATGGATCAGCCCCAGCATTTT

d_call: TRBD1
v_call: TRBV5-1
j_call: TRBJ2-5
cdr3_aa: CASSFYRQGAGGTQYF
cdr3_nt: TGCGCCAGCAGCTTCTACAGACAGGGGGCAGGGGGGACCCAGTACTTC

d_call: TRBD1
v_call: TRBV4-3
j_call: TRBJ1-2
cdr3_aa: CASSQERGGHGYTF
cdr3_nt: TGCGCCAGCAGCCAAGAACGAGGGGGCCATGGCTACACCTTC

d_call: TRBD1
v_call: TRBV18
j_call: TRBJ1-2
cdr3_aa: CASSPFGTGGPYGYTF
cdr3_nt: TGTGCCAGCTCACCCTTCGGGACAGGGGGCCCATATGGCTACACCTTC

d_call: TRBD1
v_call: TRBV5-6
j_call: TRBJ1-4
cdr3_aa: CASSLGDRDKLFF
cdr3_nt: TGTGCCAGCAGCTTGGGGGACAGGGACAAACTGTTTTTT

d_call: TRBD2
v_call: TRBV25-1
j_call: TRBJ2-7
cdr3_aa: CASSEWIAGGLEQYF
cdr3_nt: TGTGCCAGCAGTGAATGGATAGCGGGAGGTCTAGAGCAGTACTTC

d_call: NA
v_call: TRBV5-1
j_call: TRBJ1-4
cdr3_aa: CASSLGAVANEKLFF
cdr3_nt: TGCGCCAGCAGCTTGGGGGCAGTGGCTAATGAAAAACTGTTTTTT

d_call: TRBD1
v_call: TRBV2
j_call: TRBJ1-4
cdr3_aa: CASREPIARDRSEKLFF
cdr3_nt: TGTGCCAGCAGAGAACCTATTGCCCGGGACAGAAGTGAAAAACTGTTTTTT

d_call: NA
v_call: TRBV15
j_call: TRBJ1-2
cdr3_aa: CATSRDIQGHYGYTF
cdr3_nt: TGTGCCACCAGCAGAGATATTCAGGGGCACTATGGCTACACCTTC

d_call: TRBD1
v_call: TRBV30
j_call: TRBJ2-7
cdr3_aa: CAWSGEQGSYEQYF
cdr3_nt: TGTGCCTGGAGTGGGGAACAGGGGTCCTACGAGCAGTACTTC

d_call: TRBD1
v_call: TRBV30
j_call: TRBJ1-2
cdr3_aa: CAWKGAVYGYTF
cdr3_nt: TGTGCCTGGAAGGGGGCAGTCTATGGCTACACCTTC

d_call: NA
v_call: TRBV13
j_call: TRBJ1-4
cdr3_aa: CASSYRQGRGSNEKLFF
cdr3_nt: TGTGCCAGCAGCTACCGTCAGGGGCGCGGGTCTAATGAAAAACTGTTTTTT

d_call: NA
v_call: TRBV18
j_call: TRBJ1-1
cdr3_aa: CASSPQGSNTEAFF
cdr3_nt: TGTGCCAGCTCACCACAGGGGTCGAACACTGAAGCTTTCTTT

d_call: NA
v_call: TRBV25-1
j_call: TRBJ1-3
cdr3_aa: CASSEAREAGNTIYF
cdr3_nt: TGTGCCAGCAGCGAGGCAAGGGAGGCTGGAAACACCATATATTTT

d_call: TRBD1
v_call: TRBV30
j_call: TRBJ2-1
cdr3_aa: CAWTGQGSYNEQFF
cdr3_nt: TGTGCCTGGACCGGACAGGGATCCTACAATGAGCAGTTCTTC

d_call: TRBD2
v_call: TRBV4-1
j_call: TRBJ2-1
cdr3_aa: CASSQDVGRGGGEQFF
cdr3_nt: TGCGCCAGCAGCCAAGATGTGGGACGGGGGGGTGGTGAGCAGTTCTTC

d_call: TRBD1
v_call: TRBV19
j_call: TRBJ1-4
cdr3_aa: CASSTQGSNEKLFF
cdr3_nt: TGTGCCAGTAGTACACAGGGGAGTAATGAAAAACTGTTTTTT

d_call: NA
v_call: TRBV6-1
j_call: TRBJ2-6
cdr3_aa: CASSEWFYRGANVLTF
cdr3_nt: TGTGCCAGCAGTGAATGGTTTTATCGGGGGGCCAACGTCCTGACTTTC

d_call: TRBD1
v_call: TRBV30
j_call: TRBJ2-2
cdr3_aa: CAWSVRQGAYTGELFF
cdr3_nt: TGTGCCTGGAGTGTACGGCAGGGGGCATACACCGGGGAGCTGTTTTTT

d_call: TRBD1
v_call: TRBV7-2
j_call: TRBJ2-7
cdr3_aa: CASSLLGTVSYEQYF
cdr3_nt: TGTGCCAGCAGCTTATTGGGGACAGTCTCCTACGAGCAGTACTTC

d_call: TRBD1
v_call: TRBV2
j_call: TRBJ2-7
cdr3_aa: CASSRDSFTNEQYF
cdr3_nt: TGTGCCAGCAGCCGGGACAGCTTTACCAACGAGCAGTACTTC

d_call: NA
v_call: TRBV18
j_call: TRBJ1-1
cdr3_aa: CASSVAENTEAFF
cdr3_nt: TGTGCCAGCTCAGTGGCGGAGAACACTGAAGCTTTCTTT

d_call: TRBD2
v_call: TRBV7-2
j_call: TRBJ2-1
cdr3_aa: CASSLAFGLAGAPYNEQFF
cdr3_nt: TGTGCCAGCAGCTTAGCGTTCGGGCTAGCGGGGGCCCCCTACAATGAGCAGTTCTTC

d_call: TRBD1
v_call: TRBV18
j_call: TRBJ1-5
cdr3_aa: CASSQQTGIDQPQHF
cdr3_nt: TGTGCCAGCTCACAACAGACAGGGATCGATCAGCCCCAGCATTTT

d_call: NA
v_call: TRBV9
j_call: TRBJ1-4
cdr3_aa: CASSVALVDEKLFF
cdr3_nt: TGTGCCAGCAGCGTAGCATTAGTGGATGAAAAACTGTTTTTT

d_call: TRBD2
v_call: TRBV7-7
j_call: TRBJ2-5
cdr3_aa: CASSLSLAGQQETQYF
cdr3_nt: TGTGCTAGCAGCTTATCCCTAGCGGGGCAACAAGAGACCCAGTACTTC

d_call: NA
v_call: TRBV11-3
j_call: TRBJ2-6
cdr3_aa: CASSLDLGHFSGANVLTF
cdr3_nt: TGTGCCAGCAGCTTAGATCTTGGACACTTCTCTGGGGCCAACGTCCTGACTTTC

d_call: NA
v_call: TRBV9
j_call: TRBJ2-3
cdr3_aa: CASGPSSTDTQYF
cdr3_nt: TGTGCCAGCGGCCCTAGTAGCACAGATACGCAGTATTTT

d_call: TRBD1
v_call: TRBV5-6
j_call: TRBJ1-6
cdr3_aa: CASSSFGTANNSPLHF
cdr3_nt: TGTGCCAGCAGCTCTTTCGGGACAGCGAATAATTCACCCCTCCACTTT

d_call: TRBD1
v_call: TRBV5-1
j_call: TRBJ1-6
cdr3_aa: CASSSGQGGNSPLHF
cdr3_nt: TGCGCCAGCAGCAGCGGACAGGGAGGGAATTCACCCCTCCACTTT

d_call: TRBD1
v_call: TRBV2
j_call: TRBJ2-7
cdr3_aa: CASNRGTGGTYEQYF
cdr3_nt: TGTGCCAGCAACCGAGGGACAGGGGGGACCTACGAGCAGTACTTC

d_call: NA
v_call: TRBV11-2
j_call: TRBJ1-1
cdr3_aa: CASSLTGGTEAFF
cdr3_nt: TGTGCCAGCAGCTTAACGGGAGGCACTGAAGCTTTCTTT

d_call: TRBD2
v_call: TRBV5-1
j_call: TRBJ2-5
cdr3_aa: CASSLGTSSGETQYF
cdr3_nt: TGCGCCAGCAGCCTGGGGACTAGTTCAGGAGAGACCCAGTACTTC

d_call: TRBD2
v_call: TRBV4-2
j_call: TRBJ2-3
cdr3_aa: CASSQDSGGDSFATQYF
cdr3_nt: TGTGCCAGCAGCCAAGATAGCGGGGGGGACTCTTTTGCTACGCAGTATTTT

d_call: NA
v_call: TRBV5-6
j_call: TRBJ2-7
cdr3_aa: CASSLTYSEQYF
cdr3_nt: TGTGCCAGCAGCTTGACTTACAGCGAGCAGTACTTC

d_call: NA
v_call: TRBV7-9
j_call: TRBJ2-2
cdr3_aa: CASSLAEGTGELFF
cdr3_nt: TGTGCCAGCAGCTTAGCCGAGGGCACCGGGGAGCTGTTTTTT

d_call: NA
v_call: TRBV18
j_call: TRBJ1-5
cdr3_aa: CASSPQQNQPQHF
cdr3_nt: TGTGCCAGCTCACCACAACAAAATCAGCCCCAGCATTTT

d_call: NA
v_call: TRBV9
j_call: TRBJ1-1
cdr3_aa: CASSRDSNTEAFF
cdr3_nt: TGTGCCAGCAGCCGAGACAGCAACACTGAAGCTTTCTTT

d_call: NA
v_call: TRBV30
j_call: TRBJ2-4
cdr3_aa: CAWSGNELAKNIQYF
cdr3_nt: TGTGCCTGGAGTGGAAATGAACTAGCCAAAAACATTCAGTACTTC

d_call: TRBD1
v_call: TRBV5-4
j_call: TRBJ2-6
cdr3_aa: CASSLGTGLAGANVLTF
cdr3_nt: TGTGCCAGCAGCCTCGGGACAGGGCTCGCTGGGGCCAACGTCCTGACTTTC

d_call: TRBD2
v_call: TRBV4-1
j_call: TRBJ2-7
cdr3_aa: CASSHQGLAGSDEQYF
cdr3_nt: TGCGCCAGCAGCCATCAGGGACTAGCGGGATCCGATGAGCAGTACTTC

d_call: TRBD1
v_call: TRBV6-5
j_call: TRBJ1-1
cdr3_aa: CASSYVGGGTEAFF
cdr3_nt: TGTGCCAGCAGTTACGTAGGGGGCGGCACTGAAGCTTTCTTT

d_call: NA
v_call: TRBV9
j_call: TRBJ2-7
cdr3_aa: CASSPAYSSYEQYF
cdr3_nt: TGTGCCAGCAGCCCTGCGTACAGCTCCTACGAGCAGTACTTC

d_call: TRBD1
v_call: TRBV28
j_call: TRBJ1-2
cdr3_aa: CASTTGTGRGGYTF
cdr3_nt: TGTGCCAGCACAACCGGGACAGGGAGAGGAGGCTACACCTTC

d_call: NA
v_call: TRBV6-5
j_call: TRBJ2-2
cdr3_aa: CATAGHGTGELFF
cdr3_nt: TGTGCCACCGCCGGACACGGCACCGGGGAGCTGTTTTTT

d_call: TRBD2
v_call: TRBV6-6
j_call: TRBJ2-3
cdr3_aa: CASSPTSGVADTQYF
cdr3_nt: TGTGCCAGCAGCCCTACTAGCGGGGTGGCAGATACGCAGTATTTT

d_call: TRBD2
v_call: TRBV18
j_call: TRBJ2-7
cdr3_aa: CASSLAGPPFNYEQYF
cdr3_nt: TGTGCCAGCTCATTAGCGGGGCCTCCATTCAACTACGAGCAGTACTTC

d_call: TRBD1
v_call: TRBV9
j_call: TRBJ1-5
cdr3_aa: CASSVTGEGQPQHF
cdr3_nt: TGTGCCAGCAGCGTGACAGGGGAAGGTCAGCCCCAGCATTTT

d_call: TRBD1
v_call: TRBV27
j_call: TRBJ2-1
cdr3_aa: CASRPRTGYNEQFF
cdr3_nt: TGTGCCAGCAGACCCAGGACAGGCTACAATGAGCAGTTCTTC

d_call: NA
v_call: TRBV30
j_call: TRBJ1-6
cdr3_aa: CAWNLGQRNSPLHF
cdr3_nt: TGTGCCTGGAACCTTGGACAGAGAAATTCACCCCTCCACTTT

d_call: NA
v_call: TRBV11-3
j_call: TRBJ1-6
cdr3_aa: CASSSHRNSPLHF
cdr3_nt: TGTGCCAGCAGCTCACACCGTAATTCACCCCTCCACTTT

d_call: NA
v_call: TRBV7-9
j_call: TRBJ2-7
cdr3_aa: CASSFSASNYEQYF
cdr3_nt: TGTGCCAGCAGCTTTAGCGCCAGCAACTACGAGCAGTACTTC

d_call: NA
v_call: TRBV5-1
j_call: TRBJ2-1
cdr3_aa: CASSLGASNEQFF
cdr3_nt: TGCGCCAGCAGCTTGGGCGCCTCTAATGAGCAGTTCTTC

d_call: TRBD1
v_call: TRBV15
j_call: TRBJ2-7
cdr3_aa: CATSSRQGSEQYF
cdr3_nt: TGTGCCACCAGCAGCAGACAGGGGTCCGAGCAGTACTTC

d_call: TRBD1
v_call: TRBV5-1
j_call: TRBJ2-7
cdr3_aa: CASSLGTGGLQEQYF
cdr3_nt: TGCGCCAGCAGCTTAGGGACAGGGGGCCTGCAAGAGCAGTACTTC

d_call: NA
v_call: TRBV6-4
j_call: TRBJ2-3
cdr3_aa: CASSPSNGGTTDTQYF
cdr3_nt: TGTGCCAGCAGCCCTTCGAACGGGGGTACCACAGATACGCAGTATTTT

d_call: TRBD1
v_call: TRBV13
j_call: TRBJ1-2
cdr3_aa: CASSPRTGGNYGYTF
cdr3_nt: TGTGCCAGCAGCCCCCGGACAGGGGGTAACTATGGCTACACCTTC